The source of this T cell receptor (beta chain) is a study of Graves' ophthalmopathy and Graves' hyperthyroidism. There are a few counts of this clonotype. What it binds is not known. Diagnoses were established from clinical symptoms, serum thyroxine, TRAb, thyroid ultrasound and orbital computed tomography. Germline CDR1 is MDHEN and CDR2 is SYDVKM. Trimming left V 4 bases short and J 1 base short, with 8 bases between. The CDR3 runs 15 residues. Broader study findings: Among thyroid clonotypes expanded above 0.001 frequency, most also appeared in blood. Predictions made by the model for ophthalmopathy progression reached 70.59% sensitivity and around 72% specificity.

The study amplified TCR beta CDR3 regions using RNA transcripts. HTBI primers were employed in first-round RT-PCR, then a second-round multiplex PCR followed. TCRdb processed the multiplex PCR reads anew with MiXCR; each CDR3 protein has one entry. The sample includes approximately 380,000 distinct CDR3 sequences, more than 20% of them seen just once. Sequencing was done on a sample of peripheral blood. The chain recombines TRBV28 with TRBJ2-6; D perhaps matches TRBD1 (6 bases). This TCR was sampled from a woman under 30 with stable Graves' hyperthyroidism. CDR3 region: CASSWGRSGANVLTF. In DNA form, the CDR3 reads TGTGCCAGCAGTTGGGGGCGATCTGGGGCCAACGTCCTGACTTTC.